This is a list of T cell receptor beta chains from one sample in a study of T cell clusters in autoimmune cytopenias. TCRdb processed the multiplex PCR reads again and assigns one entry to each CDR3 protein, with no DNA. Its table lists under 2,500 distinct CDR3 sequences. The sequenced sample was peripheral blood. Source of these receptors: a human donor with an autoimmune cytopenia or autoimmune hepatitis (not recorded which). The CDR3 runs from the conserved cysteine through the conserved F or W. A row's size may be missing; if present it is once, few, many or a size class.

v_gene: TRBV12-3/TRBV12-4; abundance: -; j_gene: TRBJ1-5; CDR3aa: CASSRGGRGLSNQPQHF
v_gene: TRBV7-2; abundance: medium-sized; j_gene: TRBJ1-2; CDR3aa: CASSLGPGAEGYTF
v_gene: TRBV6-1; abundance: medium-sized; j_gene: TRBJ2-7; CDR3aa: CASSARYEQYF
v_gene: TRBV5-6; abundance: medium-sized; j_gene: TRBJ2-5; CDR3aa: CASSPGPEKETQYF
v_gene: TRBV6-5; abundance: medium-sized; j_gene: TRBJ1-1; CDR3aa: CASSYSGQGAMNTEAFF
v_gene: TRBV5-1; abundance: medium-sized; j_gene: TRBJ2-1; CDR3aa: CASSLRPGGGNEQFF
v_gene: TRBV5-1; abundance: medium-sized; j_gene: TRBJ1-2; CDR3aa: CASSKDTGGYGYTF
v_gene: TRBV7-9; abundance: medium-sized; j_gene: TRBJ1-1; CDR3aa: CASSLGERYAEAFF
v_gene: TRBV28; abundance: -; j_gene: TRBJ2-2; CDR3aa: CASSLAGTNTGELFF
v_gene: TRBV20-1; abundance: medium-sized; j_gene: TRBJ2-7; CDR3aa: CSAGNRDRDYEQYF